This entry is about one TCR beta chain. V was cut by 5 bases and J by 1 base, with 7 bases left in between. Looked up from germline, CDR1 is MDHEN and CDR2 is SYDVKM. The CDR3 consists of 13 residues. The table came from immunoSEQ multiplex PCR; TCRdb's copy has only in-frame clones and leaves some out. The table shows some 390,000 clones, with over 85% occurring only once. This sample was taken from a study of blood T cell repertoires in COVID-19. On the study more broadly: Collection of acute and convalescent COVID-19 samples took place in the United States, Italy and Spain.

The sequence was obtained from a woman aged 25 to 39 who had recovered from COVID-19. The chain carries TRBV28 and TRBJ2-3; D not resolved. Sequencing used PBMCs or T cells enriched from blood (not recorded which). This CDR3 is CASSPPGTDTQYF. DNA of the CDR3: TGTGCCAGCAGTCCCCCTGGCACAGATACGCAGTATTTT.